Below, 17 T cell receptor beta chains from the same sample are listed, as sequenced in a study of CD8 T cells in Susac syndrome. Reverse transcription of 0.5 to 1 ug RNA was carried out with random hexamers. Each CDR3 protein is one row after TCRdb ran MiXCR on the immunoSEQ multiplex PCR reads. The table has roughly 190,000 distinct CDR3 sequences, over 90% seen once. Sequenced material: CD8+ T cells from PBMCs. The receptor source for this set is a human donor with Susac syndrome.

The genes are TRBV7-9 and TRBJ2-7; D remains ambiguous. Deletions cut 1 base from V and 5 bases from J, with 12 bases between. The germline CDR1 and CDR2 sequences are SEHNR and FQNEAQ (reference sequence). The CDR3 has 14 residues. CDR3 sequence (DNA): TGTGCCAGCAGCTTAGACACGTTGGGAAACGAGCAGTACTTC. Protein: CASSLDTLGNEQYF.

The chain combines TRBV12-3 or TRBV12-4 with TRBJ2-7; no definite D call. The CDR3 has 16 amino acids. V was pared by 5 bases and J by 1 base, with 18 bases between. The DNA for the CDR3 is TGTGCCAGCAGTAGGCTGGACCGCGAAAATTCCTACGAGCAGTACTTC. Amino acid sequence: CASSRLDRENSYEQYF.

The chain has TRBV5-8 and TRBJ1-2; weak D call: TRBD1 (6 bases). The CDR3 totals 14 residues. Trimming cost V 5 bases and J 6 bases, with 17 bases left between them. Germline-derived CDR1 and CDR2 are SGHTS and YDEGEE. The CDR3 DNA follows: TGTGCCAGCAGTTACAGGGTTGGGCGGAATGGCTACACCTTC. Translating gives CASSYRVGRNGYTF.

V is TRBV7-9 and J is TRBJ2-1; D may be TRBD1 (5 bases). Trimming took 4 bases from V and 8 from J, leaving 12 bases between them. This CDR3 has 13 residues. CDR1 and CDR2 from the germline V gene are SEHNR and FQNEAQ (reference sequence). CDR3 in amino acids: CASSSGHPDEQFF. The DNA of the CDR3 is TGTGCCAGCAGCTCAGGACATCCCGATGAGCAGTTCTTC.

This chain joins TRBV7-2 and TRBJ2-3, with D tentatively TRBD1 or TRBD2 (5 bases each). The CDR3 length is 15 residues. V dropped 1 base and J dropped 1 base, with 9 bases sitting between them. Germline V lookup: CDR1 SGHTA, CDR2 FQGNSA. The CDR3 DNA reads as TGTGCCAGCAGCTTAGGAGGGGCTCGCACAGATACGCAGTATTTT. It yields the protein CASSLGGARTDTQYF.

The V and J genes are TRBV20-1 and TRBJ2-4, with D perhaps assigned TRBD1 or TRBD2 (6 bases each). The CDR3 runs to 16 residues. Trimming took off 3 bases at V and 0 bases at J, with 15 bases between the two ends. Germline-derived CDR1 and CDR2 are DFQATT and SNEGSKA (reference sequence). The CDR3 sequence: CSARGGGLIAKNIQYF. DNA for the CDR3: TGCAGTGCTAGGGGGGGCGGACTCATAGCCAAAAACATTCAGTACTTC.

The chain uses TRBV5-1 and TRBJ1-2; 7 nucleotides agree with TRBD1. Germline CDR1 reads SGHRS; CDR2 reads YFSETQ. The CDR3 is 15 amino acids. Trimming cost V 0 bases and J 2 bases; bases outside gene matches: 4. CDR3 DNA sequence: TGCGCCAGCAGCTTGGTGGAGGGGGCGAACTATGGCTACACCTTC. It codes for CASSLVEGANYGYTF.

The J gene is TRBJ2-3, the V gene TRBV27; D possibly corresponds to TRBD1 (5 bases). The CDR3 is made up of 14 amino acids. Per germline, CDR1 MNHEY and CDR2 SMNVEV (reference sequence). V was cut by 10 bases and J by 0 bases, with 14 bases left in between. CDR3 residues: CATQGSVSTDTQYF. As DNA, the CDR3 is TGTGCCACCCAGGGATCTGTCAGCACAGATACGCAGTATTTT.

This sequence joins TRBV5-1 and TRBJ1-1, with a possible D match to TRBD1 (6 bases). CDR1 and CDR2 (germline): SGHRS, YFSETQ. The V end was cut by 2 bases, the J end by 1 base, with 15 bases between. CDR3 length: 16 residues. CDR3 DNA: TGCGCCAGCAGCTTAGAAAACAGGGCCCAGAACACTGAAGCTTTCTTT. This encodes CASSLENRAQNTEAFF.

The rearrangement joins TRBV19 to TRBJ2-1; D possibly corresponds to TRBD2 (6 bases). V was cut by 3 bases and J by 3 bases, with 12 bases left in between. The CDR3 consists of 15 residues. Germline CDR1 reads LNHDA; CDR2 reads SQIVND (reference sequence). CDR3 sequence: CASSIGGIGYNEQFF. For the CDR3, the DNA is TGTGCCAGTAGTATCGGAGGGATCGGCTACAATGAGCAGTTCTTC.

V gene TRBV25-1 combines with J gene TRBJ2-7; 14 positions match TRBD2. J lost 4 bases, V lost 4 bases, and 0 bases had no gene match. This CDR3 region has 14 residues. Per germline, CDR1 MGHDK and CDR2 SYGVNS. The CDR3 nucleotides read TGTGCCAGCAGTGGACTAGCGGGAGGGTACGAGCAGTACTTC. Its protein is CASSGLAGGYEQYF.

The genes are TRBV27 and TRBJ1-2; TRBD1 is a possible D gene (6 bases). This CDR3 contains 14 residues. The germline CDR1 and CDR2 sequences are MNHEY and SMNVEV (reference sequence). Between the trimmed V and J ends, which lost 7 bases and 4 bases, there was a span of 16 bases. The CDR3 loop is CASTSSGQFYGYTF. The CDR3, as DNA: TGTGCCAGCACTTCTTCCGGACAGTTCTATGGCTACACCTTC.

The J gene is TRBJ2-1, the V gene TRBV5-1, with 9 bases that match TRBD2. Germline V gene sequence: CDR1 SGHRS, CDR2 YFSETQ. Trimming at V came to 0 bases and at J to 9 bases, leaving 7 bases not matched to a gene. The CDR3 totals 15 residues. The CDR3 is CASSLGSGGGSEQFF. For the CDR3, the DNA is TGCGCCAGCAGCTTGGGTAGCGGGGGAGGCAGTGAGCAGTTCTTC.

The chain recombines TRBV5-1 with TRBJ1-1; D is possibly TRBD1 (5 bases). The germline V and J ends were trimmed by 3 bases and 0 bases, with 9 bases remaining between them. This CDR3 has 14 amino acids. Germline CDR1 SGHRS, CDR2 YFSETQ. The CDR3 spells CASSSTEMNTEAFF. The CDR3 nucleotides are TGCGCCAGCAGCTCGACAGAAATGAACACTGAAGCTTTCTTT.

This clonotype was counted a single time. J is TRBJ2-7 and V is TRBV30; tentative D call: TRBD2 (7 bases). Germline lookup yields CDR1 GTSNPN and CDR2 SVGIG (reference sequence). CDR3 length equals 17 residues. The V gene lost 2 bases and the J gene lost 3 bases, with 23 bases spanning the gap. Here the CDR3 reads CAWSLVPWKGGIYEQYF. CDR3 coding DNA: TGTGCCTGGAGTTTGGTCCCCTGGAAGGGGGGGATCTACGAGCAGTACTTC. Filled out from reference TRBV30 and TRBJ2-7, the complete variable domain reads SQTIHQWPATLVQPVGSPLSLECTVEGTSNPNLYWYRQAAGRGLQLLFYSVGIGQISSEVPQNLSASRPQDRQFILSSKKLLLSDSGFYLCAWSLVPWKGGIYEQYFGPGTRLTVT.

CDR3 nucleotide sequence: TGTGCCAGCAGCCCTCCCGTTGAGGGGCGGAGTGAAAAACTGTTTTTT. Translated, it gives CASSPPVEGRSEKLFF. This chain joins TRBV7-9 and TRBJ1-4, with a possible D match to TRBD1 (5 bases). The germline gives CDR1 SEHNR, CDR2 FQNEAQ (reference sequence). V was pared by 5 bases and J by 7 bases, with 20 bases between. This CDR3 contains 16 residues.

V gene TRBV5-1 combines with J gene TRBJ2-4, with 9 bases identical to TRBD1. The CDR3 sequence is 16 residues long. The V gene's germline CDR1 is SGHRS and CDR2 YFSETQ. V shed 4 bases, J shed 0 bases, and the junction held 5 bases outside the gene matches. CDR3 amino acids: CASSAGQGLAKNIQYF. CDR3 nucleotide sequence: TGCGCCAGCAGCGCTGGACAGGGGCTAGCCAAAAACATTCAGTACTTC. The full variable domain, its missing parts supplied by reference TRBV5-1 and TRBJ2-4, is KAGVTQTPRYLIKTRGQQVTLSCSPISGHRSVSWYQQTPGQGLQFLFEYFSETQRNKGNFPGRFSGRQFSNSRSEMNVSTLELGDSALYLCASSAGQGLAKNIQYFGAGTRLSVL.